The T cell receptor (beta chain) under discussion was sequenced for a study of Ad26.COV2.S vaccination and SARS-CoV-2 variants. Across the whole study: Of the COV1001 trial arms, the Ad26.COV2.S arm included the donor. Intramuscular Ad26.COV2.S at 5x10^10 or 1x10^11 viral particles.

Some clones are missing from TCRdb's copy, which holds only in-frame ones; the method was immunoSEQ multiplex PCR. In the table there are about 680,000 clones, more than 70% of which are singletons. Looked up from germline, CDR1 is LGHNA and CDR2 is YNFKEQ. This CDR3 has 15 residues. J was trimmed by 3 bases and V by 0 bases; bases with no gene match: 3. The treatment: around 19 received Ad26.COV2.S at low or high dose, single or two shots; several received placebo; per-sample allocation not given. The investigators took samples on day 63 after the first vaccine or placebo injection. Within Boston, the person who donated was an adult of 18-55 years.

The sequence came from a person between 18 and 60 years old who received the Ad26.COV2.S COVID-19 vaccine or a placebo. The chain uses TRBV4-2 and TRBJ2-7; 9 bases agree with TRBD1. The material was peripheral blood, obtained in a trial of Ad26.COV2.S vaccine versus placebo. The CDR3 reads CASSQEGQGRYEQYF. The CDR3 nucleotides are TGTGCCAGCAGCCAAGAGGGACAGGGACGCTACGAGCAGTACTTC.